The 13 T cell receptor beta chains below all came from one sample that was sequenced in a study of human T cells and chemical hapten exposure. As to time point: patch test 1, 2 weeks after DPC sensitization. Treatment denoted: therapeutic diphenylcyclopropenone sensitization with weekly scalp DPC. MiXCR, applied by TCRdb to the RACE reads, yields one record per CDR3 protein. The repertoire holds some 350,000 distinct CDR3 sequences, with around 7% as singletons. Sequencing used whole blood, obtained in connection with sensitization to the hapten diphenylcyclopropenone (DPC). Receptor source: a woman aged 18-29 years with alopecia areata. Some clones in this sample may be carry-over from other donors' samples.

The table lists this clonotype with many counts. The rearrangement joins TRBV28 to TRBJ1-1; D might be TRBD1 (5 bases). V was shortened by 5 bases and J by 1 base, with 8 bases between the two germline ends. The CDR3 runs to 13 residues. CDR1 is MDHEN, CDR2 SYDVKM, per germline. This CDR3 is CASSDTGNTEAFF. In nucleotides, the CDR3 is TGTGCCAGCAGTGATACAGGGAACACTGAAGCTTTCTTT.

The CDR3 DNA follows: TGTGCCAGCAGCAGTCGATTACCCCTCCACTTT. It codes for CASSSRLPLHF. The chain links TRBV21-1 to TRBJ1-6. TRBV21-1 is shown as a pseudogene. The CDR3 consists of 11 residues.

This chain links TRBV29-1 with TRBJ1-3, with TRBD1 matching over 9 bases. The CDR3 has 15 amino acids. The V segment lost 4 bases and the J segment 4 bases; nucleotides outside the gene matches: 8. Germline values: CDR1 SQVTM, CDR2 ANQGSEA. The CDR3 loop is CSVGPTGGRGNTIYF. CDR3 nucleotides: TGCAGCGTTGGACCGACAGGGGGAAGAGGAAACACCATATATTTT.

The chain is built from TRBV7-2 and TRBJ2-3; TRBD1 is a possible D gene (6 bases). This CDR3 has 14 amino acids. Germline V gene lookup returns CDR1 SGHTA and CDR2 FQGNSA. The V end was cut by 3 bases, the J end by 4 bases, with 11 bases between. CDR3: CASSFRDNSDTQYF. DNA of the CDR3: TGTGCCAGCAGCTTTCGGGACAATTCAGATACGCAGTATTTT. The whole variable domain, filled in from reference TRBV7-2 and TRBJ2-3, reads GAGVSQSPSNKVTEKGKDVELRCDPISGHTALYWYRQSLGQGLEFLIYFQGNSAPDKSGLPSDRFSAERTGGSVSTLTIQRTQQEDSAVYLCASSFRDNSDTQYFGPGTRLTVL.

The chain carries TRBV24-1 and TRBJ2-2; D is possibly TRBD2 (6 bases). Germline V lookup: CDR1 KGHDR, CDR2 SFDVKD. CDR3 size: 14 residues. The V gene lost 12 bases and the J gene lost 2 bases, with 15 bases spanning the gap. The CDR3 protein is CAASKGTNTGELFF. CDR3 sequence (DNA): TGTGCCGCGTCGAAGGGGACTAACACCGGGGAGCTGTTTTTT.

This clonotype has just one count. Lacking the conserved final phenylalanine or tryptophan, this CDR3 likely reflects a read error. The chain combines TRBV12-3 or TRBV12-4 with TRBJ1-6, with TRBD1 matching over 7 bases. The V and J ends lost 5 bases and 8 bases, in that order; junction bases with no gene match: 6. CDR3 length: 14 amino acids. The CDR3 DNA reads as TGTGCCAGCAGTCGACAGGGCCGAGATTCACCCCTCCACTTG. Translation: CASSRQGRDSPLHL.

The chain joins TRBV13 to TRBJ1-3; perhaps TRBD1 as D (6 bases). Trimming left V 5 bases short and J 4 bases short, with 21 bases between. This CDR3 has 17 residues. Germline V gene sequence: CDR1 PRHDT, CDR2 FYEKMQ (reference sequence). The DNA of the CDR3 is TGTGCCAGCAGCCCGGGCCCCGCTGGGGGGACAGGAAACACCATATATTTT. Translated, it gives CASSPGPAGGTGNTIYF.

The chain joins TRBV12-3 or TRBV12-4 to TRBJ1-2, with 7 bases that match TRBD1. The junction had 23 bases not matched to a gene; V was cut back by 8 bases and J by 5 bases. The CDR3 extends over 18 amino acids. The CDR3 DNA follows: TGTGCCAGCGTCGATGTGGCCAGGGGGATATCTTACGATTATGGCTACACCTTC. This sequence encodes CASVDVARGISYDYGYTF.

The table lists this clonotype with many counts. The rearrangement uses TRBV7-9 and TRBJ1-2; a possible D gene is TRBD1 (6 bases). Germline V gene lookup returns CDR1 SEHNR and CDR2 FQNEAQ (reference sequence). The germline V and J ends were trimmed by 1 base and 4 bases, with 16 bases remaining between them. This CDR3 contains 16 residues. This CDR3 reads CASSLERRGAAYGYTF. The DNA of the CDR3 is TGTGCCAGCAGCTTAGAGCGTCGGGGGGCCGCCTATGGCTACACCTTC.

This clonotype was counted many times. The CDR3 sequence is CASRQDRADTQYF. In DNA form, the CDR3 reads TGTGCCAGCAGGCAGGACAGGGCAGATACGCAGTATTTT. This chain links TRBV5-5 with TRBJ2-3; 8 bases agree with TRBD1. The CDR3 runs to 13 residues. CDR1 and CDR2 (germline): SGHKS, YYEKEE (reference sequence). Trimming at V came to 5 bases and at J to 4 bases, leaving 3 bases not matched to a gene.

This clonotype has a count of ten or more. The V gene is TRBV7-2, the J gene TRBJ1-1, with 10 bases fitting TRBD1. This CDR3 is 13 amino acids long. The V and J ends lost 6 bases and 8 bases, in that order; junction bases with no gene match: 6. Germline loops: CDR1 SGHTA, CDR2 FQGNSA. The CDR3 protein is CASSLPGQGEAFF. The DNA for the CDR3 is TGTGCCAGCAGTCTCCCGGGACAGGGGGAAGCTTTCTTT.

There are many counts of this clonotype. The V call is TRBV4-1, the J call TRBJ1-2; 7 nucleotides align to TRBD1. Germline lookup yields CDR1 MGHRA and CDR2 YSYEKL. With 3 bases clipped from V and 7 bases from J, the junction kept 11 bases outside the gene matches. The CDR3 contains 15 residues. Here the CDR3 reads CASSHRTGSRSGYTF. In DNA, the CDR3 is TGCGCCAGCAGCCACCGGACAGGTTCAAGGTCTGGCTACACCTTC.

This clonotype was seen ten or more times. The CDR3: CASSLGVSYEQYF. In DNA, the CDR3 is TGTGCCAGCAGTTTAGGGGTATCCTACGAGCAGTACTTC. The chain recombines TRBV12-3 or TRBV12-4 with TRBJ2-7, with D hard to call. The CDR3 is made up of 13 amino acids. V was pared by 1 base and J by 1 base, with 5 bases between.